This note documents a single TCR beta chain sequence. This specimen belongs to a study of T cell responses to AZD1222 COVID-19 vaccine. Losses at the gene ends were 7 bases for V and 0 bases for J; bases not matched to a gene: 6. Germline V gene data show CDR1 as SGHRS and CDR2 as YFSETQ. The CDR3 totals 15 residues. TCRdb keeps only in-frame clones here, not all; method: immunoSEQ multiplex PCR. Of nearly 110,000 clones in the sample, about 90% were seen once. The sample in question was peripheral blood, obtained on day 0 of AZD1222 vaccination. The origin of this receptor is an adult in good health. The genes are TRBV5-1 and TRBJ2-5, with TRBD2 matching over 10 bases. The CDR3 sequence is CASASGGAYQETQYF. The CDR3, as DNA: TGCGCCAGCGCTAGCGGGGGCGCGTACCAAGAGACCCAGTACTTC.